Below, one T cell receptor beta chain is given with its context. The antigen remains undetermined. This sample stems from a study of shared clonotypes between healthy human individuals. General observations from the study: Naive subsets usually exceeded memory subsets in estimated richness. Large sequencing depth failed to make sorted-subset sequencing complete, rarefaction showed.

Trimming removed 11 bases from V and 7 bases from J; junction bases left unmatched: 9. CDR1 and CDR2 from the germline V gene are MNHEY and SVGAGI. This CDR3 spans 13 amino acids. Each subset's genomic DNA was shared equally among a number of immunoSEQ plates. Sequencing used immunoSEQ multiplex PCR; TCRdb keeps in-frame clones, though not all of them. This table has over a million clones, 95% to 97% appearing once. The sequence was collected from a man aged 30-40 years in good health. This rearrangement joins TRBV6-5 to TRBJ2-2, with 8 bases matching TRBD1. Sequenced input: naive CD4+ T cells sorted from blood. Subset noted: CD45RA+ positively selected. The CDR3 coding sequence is TGTGCCCACCGACAGGGGATGGTCGGGGAGCTGTTTTTT. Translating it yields CAHRQGMVGELFF.